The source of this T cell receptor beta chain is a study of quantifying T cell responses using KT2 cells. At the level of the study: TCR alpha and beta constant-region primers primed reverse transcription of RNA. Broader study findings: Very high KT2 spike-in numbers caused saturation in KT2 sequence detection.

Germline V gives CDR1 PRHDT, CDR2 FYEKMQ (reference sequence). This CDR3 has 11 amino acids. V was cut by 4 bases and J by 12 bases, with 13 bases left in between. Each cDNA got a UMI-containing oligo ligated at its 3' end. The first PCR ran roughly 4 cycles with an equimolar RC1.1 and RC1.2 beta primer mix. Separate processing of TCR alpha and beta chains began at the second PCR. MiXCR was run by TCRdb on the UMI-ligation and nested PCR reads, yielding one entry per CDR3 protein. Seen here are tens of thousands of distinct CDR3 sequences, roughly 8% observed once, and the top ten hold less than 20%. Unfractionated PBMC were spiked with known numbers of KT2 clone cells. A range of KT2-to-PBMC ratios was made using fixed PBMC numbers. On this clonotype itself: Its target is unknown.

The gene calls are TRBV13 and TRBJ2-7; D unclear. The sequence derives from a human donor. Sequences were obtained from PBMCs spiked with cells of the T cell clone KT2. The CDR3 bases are TGTGCCAGCAGCTCGAGCGCCGAGTGGTACTTC. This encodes CASSSSAEWYF.